This is a list of T cell receptor beta chains from one sample in a study of cytomegalovirus exposure and HLA in healthy donors. Sequencing used immunoSEQ multiplex PCR; TCRdb keeps in-frame clones, though not all of them. The sample shows 65,000 to 85,000 clones, more than 75% of them seen only once. Sequenced: PBMCs. These receptors were obtained from a male donor in good health and CMV-seropositive. The CDR3 runs from the conserved cysteine through the conserved F or W.

V: TRBV11-2
CDR3: CASSPLLGATLSYEQYF

V: TRBV7-2
CDR3: CASSLKLGLAGGAYEQYF

V: TRBV30
CDR3: CAWSVGGKLYEQYF

V: TRBV7-9
CDR3: CSSSLGQGARTGELFF

V: TRBV10-2
CDR3: CASRNPGQGTYEQYF

V: TRBV5-1
CDR3: CASSLATSGNNEQFF

V: TRBV9
CDR3: CASSVSGYGYTF

V: TRBV15
CDR3: CATSSPGQGIETQYF

V: TRBV5-1
CDR3: CASSLEIPGPTFYGYTF

V: TRBV12-5
CDR3: CASGPDSLTTDTQYF

V: TRBV10-3
CDR3: CAISESLAGVPETQYF

V: TRBV7-2
CDR3: CASSLLGTADNSPLHF

V: TRBV28
CDR3: CASSFSELSGSFGDTQYF